The clone carrying this T cell receptor (beta chain) has more than one count but fewer than ten. What it recognizes is unknown. Unmatched junction bases numbered 10, after V lost 5 bases and J lost 5 bases. In germline, CDR1 is SQVTM, CDR2 ANQGSEA. The CDR3 has 14 amino acids. This sample is part of a study of T cells in Graves' hyperthyroidism and ophthalmopathy. In the study overall: Blood from the periphery was taken at initial diagnosis, before any treatment. Study outcomes and limitations: In blood, most of the thyroid clonotypes expanded above 0.001 were also present.

Authors of the study amplified TCR beta CDR3 regions from RNA transcripts. The TCR CDR3 was amplified in a first-round RT-PCR using the HTBI primer set. Using its own MiXCR run on the multiplex PCR reads, TCRdb lists one record per CDR3 protein. The sample shows over 700,000 distinct CDR3 sequences, under 20% of them seen only once. The receptor was derived from a woman aged 50 to 60 with Graves' hyperthyroidism that later progressed to Graves' ophthalmopathy. The rearrangement joins TRBV29-1 to TRBJ2-5; 8 bases are a match to TRBD1. The sample comprised blood. The CDR3 bases are TGCAGCGTTACGACAGGGGTGGCACGCGAGACCCAGTACTTC. Translating gives CSVTTGVARETQYF.